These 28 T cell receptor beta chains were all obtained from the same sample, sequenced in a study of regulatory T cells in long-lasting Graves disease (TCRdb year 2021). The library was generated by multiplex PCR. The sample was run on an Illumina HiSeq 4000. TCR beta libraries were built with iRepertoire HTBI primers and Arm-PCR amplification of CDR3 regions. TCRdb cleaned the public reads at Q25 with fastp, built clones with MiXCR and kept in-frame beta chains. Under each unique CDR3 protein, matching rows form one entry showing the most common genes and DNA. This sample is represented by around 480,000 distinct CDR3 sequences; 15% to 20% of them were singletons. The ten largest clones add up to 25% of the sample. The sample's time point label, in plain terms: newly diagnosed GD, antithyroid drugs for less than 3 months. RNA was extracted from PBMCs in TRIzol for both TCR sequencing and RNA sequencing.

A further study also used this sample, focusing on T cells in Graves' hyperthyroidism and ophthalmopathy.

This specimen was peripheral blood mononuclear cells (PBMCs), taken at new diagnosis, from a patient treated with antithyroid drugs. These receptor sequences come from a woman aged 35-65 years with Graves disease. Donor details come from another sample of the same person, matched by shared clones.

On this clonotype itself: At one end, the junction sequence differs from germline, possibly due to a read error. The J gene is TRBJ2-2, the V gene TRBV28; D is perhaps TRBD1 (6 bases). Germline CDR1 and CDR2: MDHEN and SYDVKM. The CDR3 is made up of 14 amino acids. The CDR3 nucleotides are TGTGCCGGCAGCCAGATTCAGGGGACCGGGGAGCTGTTTTTT. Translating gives CAGSQIQGTGELFF.

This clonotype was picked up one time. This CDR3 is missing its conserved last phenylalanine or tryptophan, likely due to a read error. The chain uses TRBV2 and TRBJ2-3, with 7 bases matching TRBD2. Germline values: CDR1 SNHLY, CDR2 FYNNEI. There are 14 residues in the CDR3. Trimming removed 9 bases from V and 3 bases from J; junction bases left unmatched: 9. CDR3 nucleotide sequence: TGTGCCAGAGAGGGGCCGGGAGGAACAGATACGCAGTATATT. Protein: CAREGPGGTDTQYI.

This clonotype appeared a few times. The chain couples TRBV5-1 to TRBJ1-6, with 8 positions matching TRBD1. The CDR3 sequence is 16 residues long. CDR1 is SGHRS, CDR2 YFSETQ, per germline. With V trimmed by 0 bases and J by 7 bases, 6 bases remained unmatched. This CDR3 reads CASSLVPGQGNSPLHF. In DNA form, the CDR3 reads TGCGCCAGCAGCTTGGTTCCCGGACAGGGAAATTCACCCCTCCACTTT.

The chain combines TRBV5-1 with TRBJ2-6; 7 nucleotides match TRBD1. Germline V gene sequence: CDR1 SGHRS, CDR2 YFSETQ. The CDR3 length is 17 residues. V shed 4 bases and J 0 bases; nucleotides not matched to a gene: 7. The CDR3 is CASSLGQRVSGANVLTF. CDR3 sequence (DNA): TGCGCCAGCAGCCTGGGACAGAGAGTCTCTGGGGCCAACGTCCTGACTTTC.

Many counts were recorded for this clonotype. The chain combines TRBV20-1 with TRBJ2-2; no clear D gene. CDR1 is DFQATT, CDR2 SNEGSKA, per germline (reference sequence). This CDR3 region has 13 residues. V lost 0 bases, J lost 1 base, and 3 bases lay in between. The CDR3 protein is CSARDQNTGELFF. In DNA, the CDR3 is TGCAGTGCTAGAGATCAGAACACCGGGGAGCTGTTTTTT.

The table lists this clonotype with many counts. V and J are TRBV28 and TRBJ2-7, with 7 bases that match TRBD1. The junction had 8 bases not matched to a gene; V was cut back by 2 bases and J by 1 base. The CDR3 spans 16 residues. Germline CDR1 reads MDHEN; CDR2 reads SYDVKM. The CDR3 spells CASSLRGDSASYEQYF. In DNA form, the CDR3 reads TGTGCCAGCAGTTTAAGAGGGGACAGCGCTTCCTACGAGCAGTACTTC. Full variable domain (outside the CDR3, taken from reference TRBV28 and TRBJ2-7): DVKVTQSSRYLVKRTGEKVFLECVQDMDHENMFWYRQDPGLGLRLIYFSYDVKMKEKGDIPEGYSVSREKKERFSLILESASTNQTSMYLCASSLRGDSASYEQYFGPGTRLTVT.

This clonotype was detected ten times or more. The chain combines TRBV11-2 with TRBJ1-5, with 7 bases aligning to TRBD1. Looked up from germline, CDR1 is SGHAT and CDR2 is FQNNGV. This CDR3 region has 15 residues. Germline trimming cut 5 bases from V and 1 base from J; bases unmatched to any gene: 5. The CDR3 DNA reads TGTGCCAGCAGCAGCCAACAGGGGAGCAATCAGCCCCAGCATTTT. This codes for CASSSQQGSNQPQHF.

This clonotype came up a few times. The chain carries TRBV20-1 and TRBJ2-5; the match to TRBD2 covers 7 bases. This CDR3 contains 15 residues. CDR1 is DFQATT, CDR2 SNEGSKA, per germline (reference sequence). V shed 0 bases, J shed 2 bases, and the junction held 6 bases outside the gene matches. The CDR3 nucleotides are TGCAGTGCTAGAGATGGGGGGGGGGGGCAAGAGACCCAGTACTTC. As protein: CSARDGGGGQETQYF.

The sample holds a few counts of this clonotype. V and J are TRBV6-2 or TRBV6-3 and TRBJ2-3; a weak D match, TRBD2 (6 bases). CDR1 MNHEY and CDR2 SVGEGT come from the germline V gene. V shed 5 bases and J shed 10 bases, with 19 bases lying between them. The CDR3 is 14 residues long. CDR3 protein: CASSPRLGGDAQYF. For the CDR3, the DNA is TGTGCCAGCAGTCCTCGACTAGGAGGGGATGCGCAGTATTTT.

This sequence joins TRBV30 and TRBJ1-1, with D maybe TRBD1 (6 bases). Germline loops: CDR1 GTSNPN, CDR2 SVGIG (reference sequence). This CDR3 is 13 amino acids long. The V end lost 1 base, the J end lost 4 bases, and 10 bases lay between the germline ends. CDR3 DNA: TGTGCCTGGAGTGGGCAGGGGATCACTGAAGCTTTCTTT. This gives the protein CAWSGQGITEAFF.

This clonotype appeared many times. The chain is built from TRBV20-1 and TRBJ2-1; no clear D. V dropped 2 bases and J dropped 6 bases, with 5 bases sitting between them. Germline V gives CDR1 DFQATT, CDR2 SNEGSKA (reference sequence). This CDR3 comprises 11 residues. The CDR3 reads CSARKLNEQFF. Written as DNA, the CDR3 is TGCAGTGCTAGAAAACTCAATGAGCAGTTCTTC.

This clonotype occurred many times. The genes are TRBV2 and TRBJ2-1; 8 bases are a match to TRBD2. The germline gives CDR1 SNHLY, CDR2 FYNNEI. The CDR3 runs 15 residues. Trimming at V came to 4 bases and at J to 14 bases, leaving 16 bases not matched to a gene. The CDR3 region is CASSVGTSGLSGKFF. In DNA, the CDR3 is TGTGCCAGCAGTGTAGGAACTAGCGGTTTATCGGGGAAGTTCTTC.

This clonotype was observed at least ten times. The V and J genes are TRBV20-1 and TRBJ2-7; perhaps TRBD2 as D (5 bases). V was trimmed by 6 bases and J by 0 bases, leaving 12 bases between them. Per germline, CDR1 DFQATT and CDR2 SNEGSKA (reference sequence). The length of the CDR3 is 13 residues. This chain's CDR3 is CSARTGSSYEQYF. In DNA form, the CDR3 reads TGCAGTGCCAGGACGGGGAGCTCCTACGAGCAGTACTTC.

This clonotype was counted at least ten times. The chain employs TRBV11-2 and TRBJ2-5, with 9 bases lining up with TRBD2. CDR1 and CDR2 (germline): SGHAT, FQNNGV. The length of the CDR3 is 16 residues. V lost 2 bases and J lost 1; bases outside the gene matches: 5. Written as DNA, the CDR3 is TGTGCCAGCAGCTTAAGTCTGCGGGGGGGCCAAGAGACCCAGTACTTC. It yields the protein CASSLSLRGGQETQYF.

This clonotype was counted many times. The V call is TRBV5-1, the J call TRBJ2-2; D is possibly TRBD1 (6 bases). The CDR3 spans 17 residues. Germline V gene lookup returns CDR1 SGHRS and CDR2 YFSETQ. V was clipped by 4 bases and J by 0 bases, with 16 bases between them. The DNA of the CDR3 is TGCGCCAGCAGCACAAGACAGGTCCTAACGAACACCGGGGAGCTGTTTTTT. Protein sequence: CASSTRQVLTNTGELFF.

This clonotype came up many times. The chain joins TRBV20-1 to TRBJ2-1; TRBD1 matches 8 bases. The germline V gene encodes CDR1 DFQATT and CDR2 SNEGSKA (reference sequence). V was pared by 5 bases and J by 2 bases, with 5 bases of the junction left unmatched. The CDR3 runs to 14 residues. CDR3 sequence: CSAQGQVTYNEQFF. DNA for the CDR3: TGCAGTGCTCAGGGACAGGTCACCTACAATGAGCAGTTCTTC.

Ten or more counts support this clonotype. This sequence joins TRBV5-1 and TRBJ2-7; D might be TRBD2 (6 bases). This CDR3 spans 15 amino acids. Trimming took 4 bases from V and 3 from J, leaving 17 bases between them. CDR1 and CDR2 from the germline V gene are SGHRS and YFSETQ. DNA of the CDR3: TGCGCCAGCAGCCAAACGGGGGAAGGTGTCTACGAGCAGTACTTC. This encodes CASSQTGEGVYEQYF.

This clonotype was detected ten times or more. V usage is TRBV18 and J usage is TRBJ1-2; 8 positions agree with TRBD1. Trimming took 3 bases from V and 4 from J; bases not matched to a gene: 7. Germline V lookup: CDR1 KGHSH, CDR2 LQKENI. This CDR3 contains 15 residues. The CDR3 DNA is TGTGCCAGCTCACCCGGGACAGGTGGGGGCTATGGCTACACCTTC. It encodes CASSPGTGGGYGYTF. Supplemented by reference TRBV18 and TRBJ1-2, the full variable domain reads NAGVMQNPRHLVRRRGQEARLRCSPMKGHSHVYWYRQLPEEGLKFMVYLQKENIIDESGMPKERFSAEFPKEGPSILRIQQVVRGDSAAYFCASSPGTGGGYGYTFGSGTRLTVV.

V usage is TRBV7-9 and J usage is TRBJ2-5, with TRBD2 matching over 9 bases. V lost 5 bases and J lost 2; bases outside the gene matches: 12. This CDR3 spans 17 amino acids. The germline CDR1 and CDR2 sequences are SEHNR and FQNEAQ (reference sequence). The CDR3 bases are TGTGCCAGCAGCCTCGAAAGGGTAGCGGGAGAACAAGAGACCCAGTACTTC. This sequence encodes CASSLERVAGEQETQYF.

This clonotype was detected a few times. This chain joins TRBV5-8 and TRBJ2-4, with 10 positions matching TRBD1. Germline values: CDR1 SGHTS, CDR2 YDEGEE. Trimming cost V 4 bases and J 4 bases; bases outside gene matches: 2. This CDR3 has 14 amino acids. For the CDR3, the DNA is TGTGCCAGCAGCCTGGGACAGGGGAAAAACATTCAGTACTTC. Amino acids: CASSLGQGKNIQYF.

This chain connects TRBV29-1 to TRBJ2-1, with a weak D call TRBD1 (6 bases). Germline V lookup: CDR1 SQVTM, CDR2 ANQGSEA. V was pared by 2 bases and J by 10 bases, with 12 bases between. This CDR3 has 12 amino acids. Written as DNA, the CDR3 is TGCAGCGTTGAAAGGGGACAACGCGAGCAGTTCTTC. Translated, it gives CSVERGQREQFF.

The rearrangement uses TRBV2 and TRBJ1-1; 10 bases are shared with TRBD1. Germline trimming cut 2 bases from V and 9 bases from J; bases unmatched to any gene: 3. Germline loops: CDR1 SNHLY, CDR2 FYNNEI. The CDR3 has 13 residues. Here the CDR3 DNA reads TGTGCCAGCAGTGAATGGGACAGGGGCCAAGCTTTCTTT. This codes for CASSEWDRGQAFF.

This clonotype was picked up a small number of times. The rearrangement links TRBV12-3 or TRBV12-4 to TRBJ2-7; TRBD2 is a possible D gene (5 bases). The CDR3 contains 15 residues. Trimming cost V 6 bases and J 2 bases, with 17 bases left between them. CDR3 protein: CASSPLANHTYEQYF. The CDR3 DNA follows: TGTGCCAGCAGCCCCTTAGCGAACCACACCTACGAGCAGTACTTC.

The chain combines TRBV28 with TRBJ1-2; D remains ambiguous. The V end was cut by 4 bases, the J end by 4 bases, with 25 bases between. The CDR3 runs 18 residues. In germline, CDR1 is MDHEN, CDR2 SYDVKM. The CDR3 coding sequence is TGTGCCAGCAGTTCGCTCTACCTCCGGCCCAGCCCCTTCTATGGCTACACCTTC. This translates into CASSSLYLRPSPFYGYTF.

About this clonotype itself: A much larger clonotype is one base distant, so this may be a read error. CDR3 sequence (DNA): TGTGCCAGCAGCTTAAGAGGGAAACATAATGAAAAACTGTTTTTT. Encoded protein: CASSLRGKHNEKLFF. The J gene is TRBJ1-4, the V gene TRBV11-2; D gene uncertain. CDR3 length: 15 residues. The V gene lost 2 bases and the J gene lost 4 bases, with 11 bases spanning the gap. Germline CDR1 and CDR2: SGHAT and FQNNGV.

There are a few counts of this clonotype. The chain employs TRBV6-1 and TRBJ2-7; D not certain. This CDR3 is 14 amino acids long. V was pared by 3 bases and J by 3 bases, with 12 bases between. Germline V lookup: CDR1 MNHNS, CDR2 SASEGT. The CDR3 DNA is TGTGCCAGCAGTGATCGAGGATTCGGCTACGAGCAGTACTTC. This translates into CASSDRGFGYEQYF.

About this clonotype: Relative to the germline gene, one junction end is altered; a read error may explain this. For the CDR3, the DNA is TGCAGCGTTGTCTCAGGGGCGGGCCGGGACTTC. Protein: CSVVSGAGRDF. This rearrangement joins TRBV29-1 to TRBJ2-5; possible D gene TRBD1, 6 bases. There are 11 residues in the CDR3. Germline-derived CDR1 and CDR2 are SQVTM and ANQGSEA.

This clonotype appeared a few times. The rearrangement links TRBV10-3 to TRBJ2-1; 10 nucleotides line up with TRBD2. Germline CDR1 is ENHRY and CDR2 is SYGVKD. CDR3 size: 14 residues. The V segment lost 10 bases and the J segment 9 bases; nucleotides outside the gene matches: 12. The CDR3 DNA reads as TGTGCCACACGTCAAGCGGGGGGGCCGGTTGAGCAGTTCTTC. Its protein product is CATRQAGGPVEQFF.